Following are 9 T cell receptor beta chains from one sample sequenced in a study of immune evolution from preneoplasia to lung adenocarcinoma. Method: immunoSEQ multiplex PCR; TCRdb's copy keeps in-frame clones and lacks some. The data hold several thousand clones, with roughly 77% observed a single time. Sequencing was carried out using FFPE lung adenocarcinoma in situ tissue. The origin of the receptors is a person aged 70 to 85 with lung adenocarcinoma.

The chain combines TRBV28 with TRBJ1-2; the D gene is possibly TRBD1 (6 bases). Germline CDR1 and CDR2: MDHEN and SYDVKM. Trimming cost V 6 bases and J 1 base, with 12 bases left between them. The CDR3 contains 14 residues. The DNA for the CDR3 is TGTGCCAGCAGCCTTACACAGGGTAACTATGGCTACACCTTC. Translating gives CASSLTQGNYGYTF.

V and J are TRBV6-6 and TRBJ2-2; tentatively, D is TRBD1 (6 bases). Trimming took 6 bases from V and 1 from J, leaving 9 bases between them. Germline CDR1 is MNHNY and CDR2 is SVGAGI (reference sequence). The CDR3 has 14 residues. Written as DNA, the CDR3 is TGTGCCAGCAGCCAGACAGGGAACACCGGGGAGCTGTTTTTT. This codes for CASSQTGNTGELFF.

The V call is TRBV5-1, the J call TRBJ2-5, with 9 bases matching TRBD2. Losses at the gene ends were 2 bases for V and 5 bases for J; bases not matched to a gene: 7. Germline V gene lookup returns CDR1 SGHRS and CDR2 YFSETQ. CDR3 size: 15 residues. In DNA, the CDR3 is TGCGCCAGCAGCTTCGCGGGGGGGCCAGAGGAGACCCAGTACTTC. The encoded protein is CASSFAGGPEETQYF.

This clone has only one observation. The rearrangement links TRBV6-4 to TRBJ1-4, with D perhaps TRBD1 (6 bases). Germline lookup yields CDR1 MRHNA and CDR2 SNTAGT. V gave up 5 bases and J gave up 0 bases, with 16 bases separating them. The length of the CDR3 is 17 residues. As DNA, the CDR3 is TGTGCCAGCAGTCGACAGGCCATACCTGCAACTAATGAAAAACTGTTTTTT. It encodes CASSRQAIPATNEKLFF.

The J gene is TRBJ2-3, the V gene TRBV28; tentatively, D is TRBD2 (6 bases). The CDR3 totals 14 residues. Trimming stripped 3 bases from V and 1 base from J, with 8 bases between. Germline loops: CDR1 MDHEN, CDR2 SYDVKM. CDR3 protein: CASSFVAGTDTQYF. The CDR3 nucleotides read TGTGCCAGCAGTTTCGTAGCGGGCACAGATACGCAGTATTTT.

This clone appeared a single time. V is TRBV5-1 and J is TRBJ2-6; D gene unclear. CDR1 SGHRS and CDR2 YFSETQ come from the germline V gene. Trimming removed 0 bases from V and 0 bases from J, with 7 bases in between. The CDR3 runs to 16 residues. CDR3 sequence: CASSLAYGSGANVLTF. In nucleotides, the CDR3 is TGCGCCAGCAGCTTGGCTTATGGCTCTGGGGCCAACGTCCTGACTTTC.

CDR3 loop: CASSDRDRENNEQFF. The DNA of the CDR3 is TGTGCCAGCAGCGACCGGGACAGGGAAAACAATGAGCAGTTCTTC. The gene calls are TRBV5-4 and TRBJ2-1; TRBD1 matches 9 bases. The germline gives CDR1 SGHNT, CDR2 YYREEE (reference sequence). The CDR3 runs to 15 residues. The J segment lost 5 bases and the V segment lost 4 bases, leaving 7 bases of the junction unmatched.

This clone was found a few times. The CDR3 coding sequence is TGTGCCAGCAGCTTAGAGAGGGGCCGAGAGACCCAGTACTTC. The encoded protein is CASSLERGRETQYF. This chain connects TRBV7-9 to TRBJ2-5; D may match TRBD1 or TRBD2 (5 bases each). The CDR3 loop spans 14 amino acids. V lost 1 base, J lost 4 bases, and 10 bases lay in between. Germline V gene sequence: CDR1 SEHNR, CDR2 FQNEAQ (reference sequence).

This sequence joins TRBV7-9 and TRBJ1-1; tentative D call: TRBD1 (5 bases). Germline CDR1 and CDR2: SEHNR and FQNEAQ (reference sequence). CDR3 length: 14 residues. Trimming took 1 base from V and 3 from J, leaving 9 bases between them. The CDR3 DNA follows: TGTGCCAGCAGCTTAGAGGGGTGGCACACTGAAGCTTTCTTT. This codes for CASSLEGWHTEAFF.